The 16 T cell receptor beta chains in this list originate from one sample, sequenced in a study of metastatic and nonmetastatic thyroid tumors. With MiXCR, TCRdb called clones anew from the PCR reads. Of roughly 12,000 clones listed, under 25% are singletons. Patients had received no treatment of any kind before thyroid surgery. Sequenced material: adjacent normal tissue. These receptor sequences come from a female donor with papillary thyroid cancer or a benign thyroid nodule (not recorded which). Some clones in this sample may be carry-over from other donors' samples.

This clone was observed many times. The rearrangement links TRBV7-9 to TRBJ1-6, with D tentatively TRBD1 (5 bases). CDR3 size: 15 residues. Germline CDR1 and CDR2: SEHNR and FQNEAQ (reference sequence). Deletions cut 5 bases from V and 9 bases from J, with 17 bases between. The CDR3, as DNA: TGTGCCAGCAGCGAAAGCACAGGCGCTCGTTCACCCCTCCACTTT. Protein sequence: CASSESTGARSPLHF. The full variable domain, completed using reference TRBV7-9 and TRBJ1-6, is DTGVSQNPRHKITKRGQNVTFRCDPISEHNRLYWYRQTLGQGPEFLTYFQNEAQLEKSRLLSDRFSAERPKGSFSTLEIQRTEQGDSAMYLCASSESTGARSPLHFGNGTRLTVT.

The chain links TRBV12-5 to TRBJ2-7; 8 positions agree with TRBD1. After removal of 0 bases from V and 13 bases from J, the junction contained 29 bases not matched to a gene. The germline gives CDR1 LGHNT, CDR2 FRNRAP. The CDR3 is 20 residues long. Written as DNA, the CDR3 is TGTGCTAGTGGTTTGGTAAGCCGGGACAGGTCCGCTCTCGTTTCCTACGAGTATTACTTC. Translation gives CASGLVSRDRSALVSYEYYF.

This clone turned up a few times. The CDR3 nucleotides are TGTGCCAGCAGTTACCCCGCCAGGTCGGAGACCCAGTACTTC. Protein product: CASSYPARSETQYF. This sequence joins TRBV6-5 and TRBJ2-5, with D hard to call. CDR1 is MNHEY, CDR2 SVGAGI, per germline. The V and J ends lost 2 bases and 5 bases respectively, with 12 bases between them. The CDR3 consists of 14 residues.

Here the CDR3 reads CATSDSGSSYEQYF. The CDR3 DNA reads TGTGCCACCAGTGATAGCGGTAGCTCCTACGAGCAGTACTTC. The chain has TRBV24-1 and TRBJ2-7; D perhaps matches TRBD2 (5 bases). CDR1 and CDR2 (germline): KGHDR, SFDVKD. V lost 3 bases, J lost 0 bases, and 8 bases lay in between. There are 14 residues in the CDR3.

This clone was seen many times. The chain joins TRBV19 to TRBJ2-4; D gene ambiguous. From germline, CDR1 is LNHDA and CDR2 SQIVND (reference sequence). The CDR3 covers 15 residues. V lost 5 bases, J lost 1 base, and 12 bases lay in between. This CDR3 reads CASSPTVDAKNIQYF. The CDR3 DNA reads TGTGCCAGTAGTCCTACTGTCGATGCCAAAAACATTCAGTACTTC.

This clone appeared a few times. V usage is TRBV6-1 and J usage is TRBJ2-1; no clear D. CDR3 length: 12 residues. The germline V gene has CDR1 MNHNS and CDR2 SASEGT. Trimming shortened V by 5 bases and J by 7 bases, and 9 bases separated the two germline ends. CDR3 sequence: CASSQRPNEQFF. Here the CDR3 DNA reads TGTGCCAGCAGTCAGAGACCAAATGAGCAGTTCTTC.

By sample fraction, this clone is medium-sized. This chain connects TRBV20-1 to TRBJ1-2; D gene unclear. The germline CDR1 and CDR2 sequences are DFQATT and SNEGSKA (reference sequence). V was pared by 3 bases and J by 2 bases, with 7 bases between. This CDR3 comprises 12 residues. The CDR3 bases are TGCAGTGCTAGGGGTAGCAACTATGGCTACACCTTC. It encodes CSARGSNYGYTF.

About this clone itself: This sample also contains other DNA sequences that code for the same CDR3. This CDR3 reads CSAPGIYEQYF. The CDR3 region has the DNA TGCAGTGCTCCAGGGATCTACGAGCAGTACTTC. V is TRBV20-1 and J is TRBJ2-7; D might be TRBD1 (5 bases). The ends were cut back, 5 bases at V and 3 bases at J, with 8 bases in the middle. Germline V gene data show CDR1 as DFQATT and CDR2 as SNEGSKA (reference sequence). There are 11 residues in the CDR3.

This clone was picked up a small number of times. DNA of the CDR3: TGTGCCAGCAGTGGGCTGGGACAGGACGTTTACGAGCAGTACTTC. Amino acid sequence: CASSGLGQDVYEQYF. The rearrangement links TRBV2 to TRBJ2-7; TRBD1 matches at 8 bases. CDR3 length equals 15 residues. The J segment lost 4 bases and the V segment lost 4 bases, leaving 9 bases of the junction unmatched. The germline CDR1 and CDR2 sequences are SNHLY and FYNNEI.

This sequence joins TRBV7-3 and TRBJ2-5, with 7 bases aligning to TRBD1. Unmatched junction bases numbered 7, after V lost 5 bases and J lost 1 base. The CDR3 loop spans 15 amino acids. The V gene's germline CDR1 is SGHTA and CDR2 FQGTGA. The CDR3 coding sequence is TGTGCCAGCAGCCAGTACAGGGGCACCCAAGAGACCCAGTACTTC. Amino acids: CASSQYRGTQETQYF.

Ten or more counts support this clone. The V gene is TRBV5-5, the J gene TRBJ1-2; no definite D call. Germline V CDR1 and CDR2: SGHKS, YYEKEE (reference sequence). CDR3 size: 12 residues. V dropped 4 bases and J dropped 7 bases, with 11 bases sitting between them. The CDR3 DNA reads TGTGCCAGCAGCGTGATTGGGTCTGGCTACACCTTC. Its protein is CASSVIGSGYTF.

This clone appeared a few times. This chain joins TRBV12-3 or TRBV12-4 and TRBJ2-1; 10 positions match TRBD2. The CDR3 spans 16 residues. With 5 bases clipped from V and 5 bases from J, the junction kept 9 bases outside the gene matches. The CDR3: CASSTSLAGDDNEQFF. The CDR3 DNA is TGTGCCAGCAGTACATCCCTAGCGGGAGACGACAATGAGCAGTTCTTC.

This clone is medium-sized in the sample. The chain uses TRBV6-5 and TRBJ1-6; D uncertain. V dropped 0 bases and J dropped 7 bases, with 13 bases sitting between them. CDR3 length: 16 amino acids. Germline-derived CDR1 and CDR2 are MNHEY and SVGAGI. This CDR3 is CASSYSSSGNNSPLHF. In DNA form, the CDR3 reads TGTGCCAGCAGTTACTCGAGTTCGGGGAACAATTCACCCCTCCACTTT.

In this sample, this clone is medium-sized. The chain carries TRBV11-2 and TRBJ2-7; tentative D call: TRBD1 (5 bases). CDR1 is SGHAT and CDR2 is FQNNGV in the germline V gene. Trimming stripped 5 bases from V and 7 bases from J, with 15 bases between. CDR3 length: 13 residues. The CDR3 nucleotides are TGTGCCAGCAGCCCCAGAGCAGGGTGGGAGCAGTACTTC. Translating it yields CASSPRAGWEQYF.

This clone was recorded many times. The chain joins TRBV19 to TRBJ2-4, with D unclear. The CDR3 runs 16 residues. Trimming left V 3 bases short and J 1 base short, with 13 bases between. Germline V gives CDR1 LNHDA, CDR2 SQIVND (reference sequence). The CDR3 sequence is CASSIFVGAAKNIQYF. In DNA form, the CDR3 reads TGTGCCAGTAGTATTTTCGTCGGAGCGGCCAAAAACATTCAGTACTTC.

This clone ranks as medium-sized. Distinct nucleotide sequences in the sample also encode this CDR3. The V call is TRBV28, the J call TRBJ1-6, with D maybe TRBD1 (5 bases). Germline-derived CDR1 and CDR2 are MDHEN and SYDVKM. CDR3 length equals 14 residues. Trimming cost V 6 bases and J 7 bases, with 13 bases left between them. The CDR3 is CASRRAGLNSPLHF. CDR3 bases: TGTGCCAGCAGGCGGGCGGGGCTGAATTCACCCCTCCACTTT. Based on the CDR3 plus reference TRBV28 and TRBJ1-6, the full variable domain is DVKVTQSSRYLVKRTGEKVFLECVQDMDHENMFWYRQDPGLGLRLIYFSYDVKMKEKGDIPEGYSVSREKKERFSLILESASTNQTSMYLCASRRAGLNSPLHFGNGTRLTVT.